Shown below are 31 T cell receptor beta chains from a single sample sequenced in a study of T-cell reconstitution after alpha-beta-depleted transplantation in children. Preparing the TCRbeta library involved the use of unique molecular identifiers. TCRdb independently ran MiXCR on the PCR reads; one entry per CDR3 protein. In the table there are about 580,000 distinct CDR3 sequences, around 27% of which are singletons. The sample consisted of PBMCs, taken before TCRalphabeta/CD19-depleted stem cell transplant. The receptors come from a boy in the first two years of life with Wiskott-Aldrich syndrome, due to receive a stem cell transplant.

The rearrangement uses TRBV29-1 and TRBJ2-1, with 12 bases identical to TRBD2. CDR1 is SQVTM and CDR2 is ANQGSEA in the germline V gene. V trimming: 8 bases; J trimming: 1 base; junction bases outside the gene matches: 15. The CDR3 is 18 residues long. The CDR3 region is CSIGSTSGSYFSYNEQFF. CDR3 bases: TGCAGCATCGGATCGACTAGCGGGAGTTATTTTTCCTACAATGAGCAGTTCTTC.

The rearrangement links TRBV20-1 to TRBJ2-4, with D maybe TRBD1 (6 bases). Trimming left V 6 bases short and J 0 bases short, with 18 bases between. Per the germline V gene, CDR1 is DFQATT and CDR2 is SNEGSKA (reference sequence). There are 16 residues in the CDR3. The CDR3 DNA follows: TGCAGTGCCGAACTGGGGGCTGCCCTAGCCAAAAACATTCAGTACTTC. Protein sequence: CSAELGAALAKNIQYF.

V is TRBV3-1 and J is TRBJ2-1, with a weak D call TRBD2 (5 bases). CDR3 length: 16 residues. The germline CDR1 and CDR2 sequences are LGHDT and YNNKEL (reference sequence). The V gene lost 0 bases and the J gene lost 9 bases, with 18 bases spanning the gap. CDR3 residues: CASSQELPASYGEQFF. CDR3 DNA: TGTGCCAGCAGCCAAGAACTACCGGCTAGCTATGGTGAGCAGTTCTTC.

The DNA of the CDR3 is TGTGCCAGTAAGCGGGGGATGGGCACTGAAGCTTTCTTT. Protein: CASKRGMGTEAFF. The gene calls are TRBV7-3 and TRBJ1-1; TRBD1 is a possible D gene (5 bases). This CDR3 is built from 13 residues. V dropped 9 bases and J dropped 4 bases, with 15 bases sitting between them. Looked up from germline, CDR1 is SGHTA and CDR2 is FQGTGA.

The rearrangement links TRBV10-3 to TRBJ2-1; TRBD2 aligns across 8 bases. Trimming took 6 bases from V and 7 from J; bases not matched to a gene: 5. Germline values: CDR1 ENHRY, CDR2 SYGVKD. The CDR3 totals 13 residues. This chain's CDR3 is CAISSGSGNEQFF. CDR3 nucleotides: TGTGCCATCAGCAGCGGGAGCGGGAATGAGCAGTTCTTC.

In this sample, this clonotype turned up a few times. The J gene is TRBJ2-3, the V gene TRBV7-9, with TRBD1 matching 9 bases. The germline V gene has CDR1 SEHNR and CDR2 FQNEAQ (reference sequence). This CDR3 spans 15 amino acids. V was clipped by 5 bases and J by 3 bases; unmatched bases: 6. Here the CDR3 reads CASSIRDRVTDTQYF. The CDR3, as DNA: TGTGCCAGCAGCATCCGGGACAGGGTAACAGATACGCAGTATTTT.

The rearrangement joins TRBV6-5 to TRBJ2-3, with 7 bases lining up with TRBD2. CDR3 length: 15 amino acids. Germline V gives CDR1 MNHEY, CDR2 SVGAGI. The ends lost 4 bases at V and 1 base at J; junction bases unmatched: 5. The CDR3 here is CASSSFLAGTDTQYF. The CDR3 coding sequence is TGTGCCAGCAGTTCGTTTCTAGCGGGCACAGATACGCAGTATTTT.

This clonotype occurred a few times. The chain joins TRBV6-5 to TRBJ1-3; D gene uncertain. This CDR3 contains 11 residues. The germline V gene has CDR1 MNHEY and CDR2 SVGAGI. Trimming removed 3 bases at V and 3 bases at J, with 0 bases between. The CDR3: CASSYGNTIYF. The CDR3 DNA sequence: TGTGCCAGCAGTTATGGAAACACCATATATTTT.

The chain carries TRBV4-1 and TRBJ2-7; TRBD2 agrees at 8 bases. The CDR3 extends over 15 amino acids. Per germline, CDR1 MGHRA and CDR2 YSYEKL. With 4 bases clipped from V and 2 bases from J, the junction kept 7 bases outside the gene matches. The CDR3 sequence: CASSRLAGPTYEQYF. CDR3 DNA sequence: TGCGCCAGCAGCCGCTTAGCGGGGCCCACCTACGAGCAGTACTTC.

This clonotype occurred many times. The chain has TRBV20-1 and TRBJ2-1, with 7 positions matching TRBD1. Germline loops: CDR1 DFQATT, CDR2 SNEGSKA (reference sequence). The length of the CDR3 is 13 residues. The junction had 2 bases not matched to a gene; V was cut back by 2 bases and J by 4 bases. The CDR3 sequence is CSARRGQYNEQFF. The DNA of the CDR3 is TGCAGTGCTAGAAGGGGACAGTACAATGAGCAGTTCTTC.

This clonotype was counted a single time. The chain combines TRBV7-3 with TRBJ2-2, with a weak D call TRBD1 (6 bases). The CDR3 extends over 15 amino acids. Germline V CDR1 and CDR2: SGHTA, FQGTGA. V was cut by 8 bases and J by 5 bases, with 18 bases left in between. For the CDR3, the DNA is TGTGCCAGCGCGAGGACAGCGAGGTTGACCGGGGAGCTGTTTTTT. Translation: CASARTARLTGELFF.

Ten or more counts support this clonotype. At one end the junction does not follow the germline gene, possibly because of a read error. In DNA, the CDR3 is TGTGCCAGCAGTCAGGGACTACAAGAGACCCAGTACTTC. Protein sequence: CASSQGLQETQYF. The gene calls are TRBV4-1 and TRBJ2-5; 7 bases are shared with TRBD2. Germline CDR1 and CDR2: MGHRA and YSYEKL. This CDR3 region has 13 residues.

CDR3 amino acids: CSARDLSGRPPDTQYF. In DNA form, the CDR3 reads TGCAGTGCTAGAGACCTTAGCGGGAGGCCGCCAGATACGCAGTATTTT. V and J are TRBV20-1 and TRBJ2-3, with 10 bases aligning to TRBD2. The length of the CDR3 is 16 residues. Per the germline V gene, CDR1 is DFQATT and CDR2 is SNEGSKA (reference sequence). The ends lost 0 bases at V and 4 bases at J; junction bases unmatched: 7.

This clonotype has only a few counts. The CDR3 spells CSARPGGSSYEQYF. The DNA of the CDR3 is TGCAGTGCTAGACCCGGAGGGAGCTCCTACGAGCAGTACTTC. V and J are TRBV20-1 and TRBJ2-7; tentative D call: TRBD2 (6 bases). The V gene's germline CDR1 is DFQATT and CDR2 SNEGSKA (reference sequence). Deletions cut 2 bases from V and 0 bases from J, with 11 bases between. The CDR3 contains 14 residues.

A few counts support this clonotype. The J gene is TRBJ2-1, the V gene TRBV24-1; a weak D match, TRBD2 (5 bases). With 10 bases removed from V and 1 base from J, the gap between germline ends came to 13 bases. Germline lookup yields CDR1 KGHDR and CDR2 SFDVKD. This CDR3 region has 14 residues. This CDR3 reads CATARTESYNEQFF. CDR3 in DNA: TGTGCCACAGCCAGGACTGAGTCCTACAATGAGCAGTTCTTC.

The rearrangement links TRBV10-3 to TRBJ2-1; 11 bases match TRBD2. The CDR3 covers 17 residues. The junction had 18 bases not matched to a gene; V was cut back by 8 bases and J by 9 bases. Per the germline V gene, CDR1 is ENHRY and CDR2 is SYGVKD. The CDR3 nucleotides read TGTGCCATCCGGGACAGGGTGGTGACTAGCGGGAAGGGTGAGCAGTTCTTC. This codes for CAIRDRVVTSGKGEQFF.

This clonotype was observed a handful of times. The V call is TRBV28, the J call TRBJ2-4; D gene ambiguous. Trimming cost V 3 bases and J 6 bases, with 6 bases left between them. Germline CDR1 reads MDHEN; CDR2 reads SYDVKM. This CDR3 region has 12 residues. The CDR3 here is CASSFRRNIQYF. DNA for the CDR3: TGTGCCAGCAGTTTTAGGAGAAACATTCAGTACTTC.

The chain recombines TRBV6-1 with TRBJ1-6, with 7 bases that match TRBD1. With V trimmed by 8 bases and J by 7 bases, 5 bases remained unmatched. The germline CDR1 and CDR2 sequences are MNHNS and SASEGT. CDR3 length: 13 residues. The CDR3 reads CASARGRNSPLHF. The CDR3 nucleotides read TGTGCCAGCGCAAGGGGGCGAAATTCACCCCTCCACTTT.

This clonotype was seen more than once but under ten times. The rearrangement joins TRBV5-1 to TRBJ2-7; D is possibly TRBD2 (6 bases). CDR3 length equals 14 residues. Between the trimmed V and J ends, which lost 0 bases and 2 bases, there was a span of 9 bases. Germline assignment: CDR1 SGHRS and CDR2 YFSETQ. The CDR3 DNA is TGCGCCAGCAGCTTGGAGGCGGGACCCTACGAGCAGTACTTC. The encoded protein is CASSLEAGPYEQYF.

This clonotype was seen a handful of times. The CDR3 protein is CASRQYEQYF. The CDR3 region has the DNA TGTGCCAGCAGACAGTATGAGCAGTACTTC. This chain uses TRBV2 with TRBJ2-7; unclear D gene. This CDR3 is built from 10 residues. The V gene lost 6 bases and the J gene lost 7 bases, with 7 bases spanning the gap. Germline values: CDR1 SNHLY, CDR2 FYNNEI.

V usage is TRBV20-1 and J usage is TRBJ2-5, with D tentatively TRBD1 (5 bases). The V end was cut by 3 bases, the J end by 5 bases, with 19 bases between. The CDR3 length is 15 residues. Germline V CDR1 and CDR2: DFQATT, SNEGSKA (reference sequence). The DNA for the CDR3 is TGCAGTGCTAGCGCAGGGCGTCTAGAAGGGGAGACCCAGTACTTC. This sequence encodes CSASAGRLEGETQYF.

This chain uses TRBV6-2 or TRBV6-3 with TRBJ2-1, with 9 bases identical to TRBD2. V trimming: 10 bases; J trimming: 5 bases; junction bases outside the gene matches: 9. Per the germline V gene, CDR1 is MNHEY and CDR2 is SVGEGT. The CDR3 spans 14 residues. The DNA of the CDR3 is TGTGCCACCATCGGGACTAGCAGAAACAATGAGCAGTTCTTC. It translates to CATIGTSRNNEQFF.

The chain combines TRBV9 with TRBJ2-1; 10 nucleotides match TRBD2. The CDR3 contains 16 residues. The V gene's germline CDR1 is SGDLS and CDR2 YYNGEE. V trimming: 3 bases; J trimming: 3 bases; junction bases outside the gene matches: 6. The CDR3 region is CASSAISGRYYNEQFF. The CDR3 DNA follows: TGTGCCAGCAGCGCCATTAGCGGGAGGTACTACAATGAGCAGTTCTTC.

This clonotype was counted between two and nine times. CDR3 in amino acids: CSARDGRTSGSSIGETQYF. CDR3 coding DNA: TGCAGTGCTAGAGATGGGAGGACTAGCGGGAGTAGTATAGGGGAGACCCAGTACTTC. This chain connects TRBV20-1 to TRBJ2-5, with 13 bases fitting TRBD2. V lost 0 bases and J lost 5; bases outside the gene matches: 15. The CDR3 is 19 residues long. From germline, CDR1 is DFQATT and CDR2 SNEGSKA (reference sequence).

V is TRBV3-1 and J is TRBJ1-2; D unresolved. The CDR3 is 13 residues long. Trimming stripped 0 bases from V and 4 bases from J, with 6 bases between. Germline V gives CDR1 LGHDT, CDR2 YNNKEL (reference sequence). CDR3 in amino acids: CASSQDEAYGYTF. CDR3 DNA sequence: TGTGCCAGCAGCCAAGATGAAGCCTATGGCTACACCTTC.

The genes are TRBV15 and TRBJ2-2; 7 nucleotides match TRBD2. There are 15 residues in the CDR3. Germline trimming cut 5 bases from V and 3 bases from J; bases unmatched to any gene: 6. Germline V lookup: CDR1 LNHNV, CDR2 YYDKDF (reference sequence). The CDR3 here is CATSLRLADTGELFF. CDR3 coding DNA: TGTGCCACCAGCCTAAGACTAGCTGACACCGGGGAGCTGTTTTTT.

This clonotype was observed a handful of times. This CDR3 reads CATSRRSSRGASNTEAFF. The CDR3 DNA follows: TGTGCCACCAGCAGACGAAGTTCCAGGGGCGCGTCGAACACTGAAGCTTTCTTT. The V gene is TRBV15, the J gene TRBJ1-1; the D gene is possibly TRBD1 (6 bases). Germline V gene lookup returns CDR1 LNHNV and CDR2 YYDKDF (reference sequence). The CDR3 is made up of 18 amino acids. The V gene lost 2 bases and the J gene lost 1 base, with 20 bases spanning the gap. Together with reference TRBV15 and TRBJ1-1, the CDR3 gives the full variable domain: DAMVIQNPRYQVTQFGKPVTLSCSQTLNHNVMYWYQQKSSQAPKLLFHYYDKDFNNEADTPDNFQSRRPNTSFCFLDIRSPGLGDTAMYLCATSRRSSRGASNTEAFFGQGTRLTVV.

The V gene is TRBV5-1, the J gene TRBJ2-2, with D perhaps matching TRBD1 (6 bases). V lost 6 bases and J lost 3, with 15 bases in between. Germline loops: CDR1 SGHRS, CDR2 YFSETQ. The length of the CDR3 is 15 residues. CDR3 sequence reads: CASNPGQTDTGELFF. The DNA for the CDR3 is TGCGCCAGCAACCCTGGACAGACCGACACCGGGGAGCTGTTTTTT.

The chain links TRBV27 to TRBJ2-1; D unclear. V dropped 5 bases and J dropped 6 bases, with 17 bases sitting between them. CDR3 size: 15 residues. CDR1 MNHEY and CDR2 SMNVEV come from the germline V gene (reference sequence). The CDR3: CASSRLTSTRNEQFF. The CDR3 nucleotides read TGTGCCAGCAGTCGGCTGACCTCGACGCGCAATGAGCAGTTCTTC.

This clonotype was seen at least ten times. The genes are TRBV5-1 and TRBJ1-1; no definite D call. The CDR3 runs 17 residues. Germline V CDR1 and CDR2: SGHRS, YFSETQ. V lost 3 bases and J lost 0, with 18 bases in between. The CDR3 sequence: CASSSYPAGSMNTEAFF. For the CDR3, the DNA is TGCGCCAGCAGCTCCTACCCGGCAGGCAGCATGAACACTGAAGCTTTCTTT.

This clonotype was seen a few times. The J gene is TRBJ2-1, the V gene TRBV10-3; 8 bases are shared with TRBD2. The length of the CDR3 is 14 residues. CDR1 is ENHRY and CDR2 is SYGVKD in the germline V gene. V lost 0 bases and J lost 12; bases outside the gene matches: 7. CDR3 in amino acids: CAISESTTSGWQFF. The DNA for the CDR3 is TGTGCCATCAGTGAGTCGACAACTAGCGGATGGCAGTTCTTC.